This T cell receptor beta chain originates from a study of blood T cells in healthy people across ages. Points from the study as a whole: Relative to aged donors, long-lived donors carried more naive CD4+ cells and displayed higher diversity.

The authors ran a second PCR of about 7 to 12 cycles using a sample-barcoded 5' primer and a J-beta primer mix. Paired-end reads containing CDR3 totaled no fewer than 2.5 million for each sample. TCRdb redid the calling of the 5' RACE reads with MiXCR, one entry per CDR3 protein. Among 550,000 to 700,000 distinct CDR3 sequences, 25% to 30% were seen once, and the ten largest hold 15% to 20%. J lost 7 bases, V lost 6 bases, and 4 bases had no gene match. The germline CDR1 and CDR2 sequences are SGHTA and FQGNSA. The CDR3 runs 14 residues. This clonotype was recorded many times. Its antigen remains unidentified.

The sample taken for sequencing was blood. The sequence was collected from an older woman in good health. This chain connects TRBV7-2 to TRBJ1-6, with 9 bases lining up with TRBD1. In DNA, the CDR3 is TGTGCCAGCAGTTCCGGGACAGGGAATTCACCCCTCCACTTT. Translating it yields CASSSGTGNSPLHF. Together with reference TRBV7-2 and TRBJ1-6, the CDR3 gives the full variable domain: GAGVSQSPSNKVTEKGKDVELRCDPISGHTALYWYRQSLGQGLEFLIYFQGNSAPDKSGLPSDRFSAERTGGSVSTLTIQRTQQEDSAVYLCASSSGTGNSPLHFGNGTRLTVT.